This T cell receptor (beta chain) was captured in a study of regulatory and conventional T cells in RAG deficiency (dated by TCRdb to 2017 to 2019). For the study in its entirety: The study used high-throughput TCR beta sequencing to compare repertoire diversity and composition of Treg, conventional CD4+ and CD8+ T cells between RAG-deficient patients and healthy controls. What the work shows at the level of the full study, not this receptor alone: For some subjects, some T-cell subset analyses were not performed. Compared with control T-cell subpopulations, the RAG-deficient patients had markedly lower Shannon entropy and higher Simpson indices. Rather than being bona fide Treg cells, the sorted CD25-high CD127-low cells in Omenn syndrome patients may represent peripherally activated cells. Compared with controls, Omenn syndrome and CID/AS patients had approximately 100-fold fewer unique TCR beta sequences in Treg cells, whereas the reduction in the other subsets was around 9.1-fold. All patient T-cell subsets had shorter CDR3 lengths; Omenn syndrome patients showed >80% Treg-Tconv repertoire overlap at nucleotide and amino acid level.

Comment on this clone: The antigen this receptor binds is unknown. Per-base quality was not reported, and no clone a single base away is much larger than it.

Including cysteine and phenylalanine, the CDR3 has 13 amino acids. The DNA shown is the 39-base CDR3, in frame from base 1. Trimming at the junction amounts to 2 bases on V and 1 base on J, and the germline ends lie 9 bases apart. Looking up the germline V gene (reference sequence) yields CDR1 GTSNPN and CDR2 SVGIG. Before genomic DNA was extracted, conventional CD4+ T cells were isolated from blood as CD25-low CD127-high cells. Several healthy control donors were used as the comparison group for repertoire analyses. Libraries were constructed by the immunoSEQ multiplex PCR assay. Rearranged TCR beta chain products were amplified from the genomic DNA of sorted T-cell subsets and were then sequenced. In the source study's methods: Shannon entropy and Simpson indices were used to quantify the repertoire diversity of productive TCR beta rearrangements. Clonal expansion was assessed using the summed frequency of the 100 most abundant productive TCR beta clonotypes among total reads. The TRB repertoires were scored with a self-reactivity index built on which amino acids appear at CDR3beta positions 6 and 7. Repertoire analyses used two-way ANOVA; flow cytometric analyses used Student t or Mann-Whitney tests. What TCRdb holds here is the immuneACCESS table cut down to in-frame rearrangements. Part of the clones is not present; checked against another copy, under half of the missing clones reflect an unresolved V gene, and the others are unexplained. Clonal size and the V and J genes are those of that table, whereas D and trimming came from the DNA. Here the sample has about 12,000 clones; 85% to 95% occur a single time. The ten largest clonotypes hold approximately 1% of the sample.

The sample also formed part of further work on regulatory T cells. As that second study puts it: The multiplex PCR relied on 52 forward TRBV primers and 13 reverse TRBJ primers, and amplification bias was corrected through assay-based and computational methods. Repertoires from patients had restricted unique TRB V-J pairs and skewed V and J gene usage, with the strongest effect in regulatory T cells. The study compared T-cell receptor beta repertoires of sorted regulatory, conventional CD4+ and CD8+ T cells in CD3G-deficient patients with those in healthy controls. Ficoll density separation was used to isolate peripheral blood mononuclear cells. Within the immunoSEQ assay, multiplex PCR amplified rearranged TRB loci from genomic DNA. TRB amplicons were sequenced using an Illumina HiSeq platform. Raw sequences were error-filtered and aligned to reference gene sequences by custom algorithms, then analyzed with the immunoSEQ online tools. Productive and nonproductive TRB rearrangement frequencies were evaluated among both unique and total sequences. Group comparisons used t tests, Mann-Whitney tests or two-way ANOVA run in Prism software.

The specimen was CD4+ effector T cells sorted from blood. This clonotype originated in a human donor in good health. The chain is encoded by TRBV30 joined to TRBJ2-7, with no confidently assigned D gene. The CDR3 here reads CAWSWVRSYEQYF. The nucleotides read TGTGCCTGGAGTTGGGTCCGGTCCTACGAGCAGTACTTC.